This section outlines one T cell receptor beta chain sequence together with its context. This sample is drawn from a study of T cells in tumors after PD-1 blockade. Study overall: During anti-PD-1 treatment, some patients continued daily vismodegib 150 mg. Mean per blood sample: about 110,000 templates (roughly 22,000-270,000), around 38,000 unique clonotypes.

Input was roughly 600 ng to 6,004 ng of genomic DNA from tumor or blood. TCRdb keeps only in-frame clones here, not all; method: immunoSEQ multiplex PCR. The table has about 25,000 clones, 65% to 85% seen once. The receptor was isolated from a human donor with basal cell carcinoma. Sequenced material: PBMCs, taken after anti-PD-1 treatment.

CDR3 region: CASSLGGQTQETQYF. CDR3 coding DNA: TGTGCCAGCAGCCTAGGAGGACAGACCCAAGAGACCCAGTACTTC. The chain is built from TRBV7-9 and TRBJ2-5, with a possible D match to TRBD1 (6 bases). The CDR3 runs 15 residues. CDR1 and CDR2 (germline): SEHNR, FQNEAQ (reference sequence). Trimming pared 5 bases from V and 1 base from J, leaving 14 bases between.